This T cell receptor (beta chain) was documented in a study of OX40 agonist ivuxolimab in advanced cancers. Overall study context: It was ivuxolimab, an agonistic anti-OX40 (CD134) antibody, that patients were treated with. Recorded diagnoses for dose-escalation patients were hepatocellular carcinoma, melanoma, renal cell or head and neck cancer. Overall study results and limits: Some nonresponders likewise displayed low normalized T-cell clonal expansion.

Comments on this clone: Its cognate antigen is unknown.

Drawing of blood for sampling happened at baseline, at cycle 4 day 1, and at cycle 7 day 1. The V and J ends lost 5 bases and 0 bases respectively, with 10 bases between them. The germline gives CDR1 SEHNR, CDR2 FQNEAQ (reference sequence). The CDR3 is 15 residues long. The method was immunoSEQ multiplex PCR; TCRdb's version includes in-frame clones alone and lacks a portion of them. This sample carries approximately 38,000 clones, roughly 80% of them seen once, and the ten largest clones take roughly 20%. Sequenced here: CD4+ or CD8+ T cells sorted from blood, sampled in a trial of the OX40 agonist ivuxolimab. The clonotype was recovered from an adult with an advanced solid tumor such as melanoma, head and neck, liver or kidney cancer. The J gene is TRBJ1-4, the V gene TRBV7-9; weak D call: TRBD1 (5 bases). CDR3 region: CASSRGGATNEKLFF. The DNA for the CDR3 is TGTGCCAGCAGCCGGGGGGGTGCAACTAATGAAAAACTGTTTTTT.